These 2 T cell receptor beta chains came from one sample sequenced in a study of post-analysis software for immune sequencing data. Unique-molecular-identifier-tagged TCR beta cDNA libraries were used. One entry per CDR3 protein results from TCRdb running MiXCR on the PCR reads. The sample lists 380,000 or so distinct CDR3 sequences; around 37% were seen once. These receptors' antigens are unknown. Study-wide results and caveats: When patients were compared with controls, five TRBV segments were more frequent, TRBV5-6, TRBV5-1 and TRBV20-1 among them.

Sequenced input: blood. The receptors come from a girl between 10 and 17 years old with multiple sclerosis.

This clonotype was recorded a few times. V usage is TRBV19 and J usage is TRBJ1-2; perhaps TRBD1 as D (6 bases). The CDR3 is 15 residues long. Deletions cut 5 bases from V and 4 bases from J, with 17 bases between. Per germline, CDR1 LNHDA and CDR2 SQIVND (reference sequence). The CDR3 DNA is TGTGCCAGTAGTCCTGGGGGCGGACAGACCTATGGCTACACCTTC. Amino acids: CASSPGGGQTYGYTF.

This clonotype was detected only a few times. The chain couples TRBV2 to TRBJ2-3, with TRBD2 identical over 7 bases. The junction had 5 bases not matched to a gene; V was cut back by 3 bases and J by 2 bases. This CDR3 has 15 residues. Germline V lookup: CDR1 SNHLY, CDR2 FYNNEI. CDR3 bases: TGTGCCAGCAGTGACCCAGCGGGGACCACAGATACGCAGTATTTT. It translates to CASSDPAGTTDTQYF.